Described below is a single TCR beta chain sequence and its context. The antigen remains undetermined. The sample originates from a study of T-cell reconstitution after alpha-beta-depleted transplantation in children. Study-wide points: Reports say that about two months after transplant, the alpha-beta T cells came out of several hundred graft clones that had expanded. Surviving recipient cells, namely T cells and thymic progenitors, were the source of high day-60 TCRbeta diversity in some patients. Counts and diversity of T cells one year after transplant came mostly from newly produced T cells.

This CDR3 comprises 14 residues. Germline V CDR1 and CDR2: SEHNR, FQNEAQ (reference sequence). Trimming left V 8 bases short and J 8 bases short, with 18 bases between. Researchers prepared the TCRbeta library using unique molecular identifiers, the study reports. One entry per CDR3 protein, called by TCRdb with MiXCR from the PCR reads. There are 250,000 to 400,000 distinct CDR3 sequences in the sample; 23% occur only once, and 10% to 11% lies in the top ten. Sample: PBMCs, mostly from graft donor cells, taken 180 days after TCRalphabeta/CD19-depleted stem cell transplant. This clonotype was obtained from a male patient younger than 18 who had a stem cell transplant for acute lymphoblastic leukemia, so the T cells may come from the graft donor. The genes are TRBV7-9 and TRBJ1-4; D is unclear. CDR3 sequence reads: CASRRDGSEEKLFF. CDR3 in DNA: TGTGCCAGCCGACGAGACGGGTCTGAGGAAAAACTGTTTTTT.